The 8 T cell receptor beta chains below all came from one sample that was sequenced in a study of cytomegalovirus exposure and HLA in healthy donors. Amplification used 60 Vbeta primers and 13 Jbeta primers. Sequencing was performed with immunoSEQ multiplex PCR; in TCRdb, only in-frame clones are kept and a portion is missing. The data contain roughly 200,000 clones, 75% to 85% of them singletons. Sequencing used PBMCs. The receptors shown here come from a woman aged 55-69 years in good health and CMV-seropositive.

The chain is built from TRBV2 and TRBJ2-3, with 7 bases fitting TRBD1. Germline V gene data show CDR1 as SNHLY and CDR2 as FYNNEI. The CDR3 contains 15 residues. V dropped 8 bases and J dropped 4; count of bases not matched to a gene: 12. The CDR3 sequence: CASPETGRLADTQYF. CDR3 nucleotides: TGTGCCAGCCCTGAGACAGGGCGACTCGCAGATACGCAGTATTTT.

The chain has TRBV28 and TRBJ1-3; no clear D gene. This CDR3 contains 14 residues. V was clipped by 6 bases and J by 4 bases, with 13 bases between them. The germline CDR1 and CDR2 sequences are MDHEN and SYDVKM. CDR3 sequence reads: CASSLGDRGNTIYF. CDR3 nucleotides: TGTGCCAGCAGCTTGGGAGACCGAGGAAACACCATATATTTT.

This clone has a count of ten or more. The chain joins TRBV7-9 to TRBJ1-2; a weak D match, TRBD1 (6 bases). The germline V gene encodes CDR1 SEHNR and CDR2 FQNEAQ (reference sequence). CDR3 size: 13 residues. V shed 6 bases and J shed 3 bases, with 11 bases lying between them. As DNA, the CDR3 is TGTGCCAGCAGGCCAGGGGCCGACTATGGCTACACCTTC. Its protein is CASRPGADYGYTF.

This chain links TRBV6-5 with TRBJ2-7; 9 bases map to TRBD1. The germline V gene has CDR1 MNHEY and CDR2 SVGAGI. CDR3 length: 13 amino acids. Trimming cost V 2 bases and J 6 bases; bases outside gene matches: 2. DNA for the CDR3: TGTGCCAGCAGTTACCAGGGACAGGGCGAGCAGTACTTC. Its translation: CASSYQGQGEQYF.

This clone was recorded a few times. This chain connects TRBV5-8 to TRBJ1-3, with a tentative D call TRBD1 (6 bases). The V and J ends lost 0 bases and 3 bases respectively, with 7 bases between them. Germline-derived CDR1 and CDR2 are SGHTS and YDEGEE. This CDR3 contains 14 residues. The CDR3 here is CASSLGGLGNTIYF. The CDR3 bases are TGTGCCAGCAGCTTGGGGGGGCTTGGAAACACCATATATTTT.

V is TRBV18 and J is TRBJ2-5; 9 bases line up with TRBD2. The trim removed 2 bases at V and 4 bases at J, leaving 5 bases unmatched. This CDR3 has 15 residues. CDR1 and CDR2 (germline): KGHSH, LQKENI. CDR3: CASSPGIAGAETQYF. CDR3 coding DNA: TGTGCCAGCTCACCAGGAATAGCGGGAGCAGAGACCCAGTACTTC.

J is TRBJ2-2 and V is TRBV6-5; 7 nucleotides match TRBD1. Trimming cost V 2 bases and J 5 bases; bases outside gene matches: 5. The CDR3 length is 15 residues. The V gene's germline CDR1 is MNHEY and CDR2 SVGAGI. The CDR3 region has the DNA TGTGCCAGCAGTTACATGCAGGGGGTTACCGGGGAGCTGTTTTTT. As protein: CASSYMQGVTGELFF.

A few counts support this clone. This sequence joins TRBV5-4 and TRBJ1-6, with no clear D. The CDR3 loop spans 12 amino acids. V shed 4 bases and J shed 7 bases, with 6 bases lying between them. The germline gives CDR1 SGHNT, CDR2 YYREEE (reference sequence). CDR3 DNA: TGTGCCAGCAGCCAGATAAATTCACCCCTCCACTTT. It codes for CASSQINSPLHF. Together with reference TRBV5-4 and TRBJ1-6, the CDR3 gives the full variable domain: ETGVTQSPTHLIKTRGQQVTLRCSSQSGHNTVSWYQQALGQGPQFIFQYYREEENGRGNFPPRFSGLQFPNYSSELNVNALELDDSALYLCASSQINSPLHFGNGTRLTVT.